The 32 T cell receptor beta chains reported below all come from one sample, sequenced in a study of CD8+CD57+ T cells in acquired aplastic anemia. Genomic DNA templated the TCR beta VDJ and CDR3 profiling. TCRdb analysed the reads with MiXCR anew, one entry per CDR3 protein. Of roughly 420,000 distinct CDR3 sequences in the sample, around 68% were seen once. Sequencing was performed on sorted CD4+, CD8+, or CD8+CD57+ T cells (not recorded which) from PBMCs. The receptors were gathered from a human donor in good health, serving as a control.

The V gene is TRBV7-2, the J gene TRBJ1-5; possible D gene TRBD1, 6 bases. Germline V gives CDR1 SGHTA, CDR2 FQGNSA. The V end lost 5 bases, the J end lost 3 bases, and 11 bases lay between the germline ends. The CDR3 has 14 residues. The CDR3 region has the DNA TGTGCCAGCAGCCCGGACAGTCCCAATCAGCCCCAGCATTTT. This sequence encodes CASSPDSPNQPQHF.

The chain carries TRBV20-1 and TRBJ1-2; TRBD1 aligns across 7 bases. Looked up from germline, CDR1 is DFQATT and CDR2 is SNEGSKA (reference sequence). V lost 6 bases and J lost 13; bases outside the gene matches: 17. The CDR3 is 13 residues long. The chain's CDR3 is CSARGGYKLERTF. The CDR3 coding sequence is TGCAGTGCCAGGGGGGGGTACAAGCTGGAGCGCACCTTC.

The chain uses TRBV7-2 and TRBJ2-7; D remains ambiguous. Germline V lookup: CDR1 SGHTA, CDR2 FQGNSA. The V end lost 2 bases, the J end lost 5 bases, and 4 bases lay between the germline ends. The CDR3 length is 11 residues. Here the CDR3 reads CASSLNHEQYF. Written as DNA, the CDR3 is TGTGCCAGCAGCTTAAATCACGAGCAGTACTTC.

About this clonotype: One end of the junction fails to match germline, which may point to a read error. This rearrangement joins TRBV7-3 to TRBJ1-2; no firm D call. The CDR3 has 11 amino acids. Germline CDR1 is SGHTA and CDR2 is FQGTGA. In DNA form, the CDR3 reads TGTGCCAGCAGCCCAAATTTCTCGCGGTACTTC. Protein product: CASSPNFSRYF.

As for this clonotype: Compared with germline, one end of the junction differs, possibly owing to a read error. The chain has TRBV12-3 or TRBV12-4 and TRBJ2-1; tentatively, D is TRBD1 (6 bases). The CDR3 spans 14 residues. CDR3 nucleotide sequence: TGTGCCAGCACAGCGGACAGAAAGCACAATGTGCAGTTCTTC. Translation gives CASTADRKHNVQFF.

This clonotype came up many times. The chain employs TRBV2 and TRBJ1-1; 8 positions match TRBD1. The CDR3 consists of 13 residues. The V gene's germline CDR1 is SNHLY and CDR2 FYNNEI. Trimming cost V 6 bases and J 3 bases; bases outside gene matches: 3. CDR3 bases: TGTGCCAGCAGAACAGGGGGGGACACTGAAGCTTTCTTT. This translates into CASRTGGDTEAFF.

Concerning this clonotype: Sequence at one end of the junction differs from germline and may be a read error. The V call is TRBV20-1, the J call TRBJ2-1, with D unresolved. Germline lookup yields CDR1 DFQATT and CDR2 SNEGSKA (reference sequence). This CDR3 is 14 amino acids long. For the CDR3, the DNA is TGCAGTGCTAGGGATCCCCTGTCCGACGATGAGCAGTTCTTT. Encoded protein: CSARDPLSDDEQFF.

CDR3 DNA: TGTGCCAGCAGCGTATGGGGCCGGTGTGAAGACATTCAGTACTTC. The encoded protein is CASSVWGRCEDIQYF. The V and J genes are TRBV2 and TRBJ2-4, with D possibly TRBD1 on 5 matching bases. The germline V and J ends were trimmed by 6 bases and 8 bases, with 20 bases remaining between them. The length of the CDR3 is 15 residues. The germline V gene encodes CDR1 SNHLY and CDR2 FYNNEI.

On this clonotype itself: Possible read error: a much larger clone is one base away. The CDR3 does not close with the conserved phenylalanine or tryptophan, likely indicating a read error. V usage is TRBV4-3 and J usage is TRBJ2-6; 10 bases map to TRBD2. The CDR3 totals 20 residues. The germline V gene encodes CDR1 LGHNA and CDR2 YSLEER. J lost 0 bases, V lost 3 bases, and 11 bases had no gene match. The CDR3 here is CASSQVPTSGVLSGANVLTL. The CDR3 DNA reads as TGCGCCAGCAGCCAGGTCCCTACTAGCGGGGTCCTCTCTGGGGCCAACGTCCTGACTCTC.

This clonotype showed up many times. The chain is built from TRBV5-1 and TRBJ2-1; TRBD1 matches 8 bases. CDR3 length equals 18 residues. V was clipped by 2 bases and J by 7 bases; unmatched bases: 17. CDR1 is SGHRS and CDR2 is YFSETQ in the germline V gene. The CDR3 loop reads CASSLSPPWSGGLNEQFF. The CDR3 coding sequence is TGCGCCAGCAGCTTATCGCCCCCTTGGTCAGGGGGCTTAAATGAGCAGTTCTTC.

Remarks on this clonotype: It may be a read error: a sequence one base away is much more abundant. The CDR3 DNA reads TGTGCCAGCCGGGACAGGGGGCCTTACGGGCAGTACTTC. Its translation: CASRDRGPYGQYF. The chain combines TRBV19 with TRBJ2-7; 12 positions agree with TRBD1. In germline, CDR1 is LNHDA, CDR2 SQIVND (reference sequence). This CDR3 is built from 13 residues.

About this clonotype itself: A clone one base away is much larger, so this may be a read error. The chain links TRBV12-3 or TRBV12-4 to TRBJ1-5, with D possibly TRBD1 on 5 matching bases. CDR3 length: 14 residues. The CDR3 DNA is TGTGCCTGCAGTGTAGGCAGGGTCGTTCAGCCCCAGCATTTT. Translating it yields CACSVGRVVQPQHF.

This CDR3 is CASSRSGQGTGELFF. CDR3 nucleotide sequence: TGTGCCAGCAGCCGTTCCGGACAAGGCACCGGGGAGCTGTTTTTT. The chain carries TRBV12-3 or TRBV12-4 and TRBJ2-2, with D possibly being TRBD1 (5 bases). Between the trimmed V and J ends, which lost 6 bases and 4 bases, there was a span of 15 bases. The length of the CDR3 is 15 residues.

As regards this clonotype: Given the absence of the conserved phenylalanine or tryptophan at the CDR3 end, a read error is likely. It is unclear where the CDR3 begins or ends on the DNA, so no DNA is shown, and the CDR3 is as TCRdb lists it. V usage is TRBV7-2 and J usage is TRBJ1-2; the table assigns TRBD1, which was not confirmed against the DNA. Germline-derived CDR1 and CDR2 are SGHTA and FQGNSA. The CDR3 is 13 residues long, ends included. The CDR3 loop reads CASSIDRAYYGYT.

The gene calls are TRBV20-1 and TRBJ1-2; D may be TRBD1 (5 bases). Trimming stripped 7 bases from V and 8 bases from J, with 26 bases between. CDR3 length: 15 amino acids. Looked up from germline, CDR1 is DFQATT and CDR2 is SNEGSKA (reference sequence). CDR3 loop: CSVMVAGHGAGGYTF. The CDR3 region has the DNA TGCAGTGTTATGGTTGCAGGACACGGGGCGGGCGGCTACACCTTC.

This chain connects TRBV9 to TRBJ1-6, with D uncertain. The CDR3 is made up of 16 amino acids. The germline gives CDR1 SGDLS, CDR2 YYNGEE. The V and J ends lost 4 bases and 14 bases respectively, with 25 bases between them. CDR3 DNA: TGTGCCAGCAGCTTTGCGGAGTACAATGAGAAGTTCTCCCTCCACTTT. Its protein is CASSFAEYNEKFSLHF.

CDR3 protein: CASSHQGSVTGELFF. CDR3 DNA sequence: TGTGCCAGCAGCCACCAGGGCAGTGTCACCGGGGAGCTGTTTTTT. J is TRBJ2-2 and V is TRBV11-2; D perhaps matches TRBD1 (5 bases). V was shortened by 5 bases and J by 4 bases, with 14 bases between the two germline ends. Germline V gene lookup returns CDR1 SGHAT and CDR2 FQNNGV. CDR3 length equals 15 residues.

The chain recombines TRBV3-1 with TRBJ2-3; D not resolved. The CDR3 has 18 amino acids. With 1 base removed from V and 1 base from J, the gap between germline ends came to 18 bases. The germline gives CDR1 LGHDT, CDR2 YNNKEL (reference sequence). The CDR3, as DNA: TGTGCCAGCAGCCAAGTTGGTGGTTGGGAAGTGGGCACAGATACGCAGTATTTT. Translation gives CASSQVGGWEVGTDTQYF.

The V gene is TRBV9, the J gene TRBJ1-6, with D uncertain. V was clipped by 4 bases and J by 15 bases, with 20 bases between them. The germline V gene encodes CDR1 SGDLS and CDR2 YYNGEE. The CDR3 spans 14 residues. The CDR3 nucleotides are TGTGCCAGCAGCCCCGGGCCTGGGAGCAATCACCTCCACTTT. Translated, it gives CASSPGPGSNHLHF.

At least ten counts were recorded for this clonotype. The chain has TRBV6-1 and TRBJ2-1; TRBD1 might be the D (6 bases). V lost 11 bases and J lost 4, with 18 bases in between. This CDR3 comprises 14 residues. The germline gives CDR1 MNHNS, CDR2 SASEGT. CDR3 protein: CASTPGHAYNEQFF. CDR3 nucleotides: TGTGCCTCCACACCGGGACACGCATACAATGAGCAGTTCTTC.

The table lists this clonotype with many counts. The chain links TRBV4-3 to TRBJ1-4; the D gene is possibly TRBD1 (5 bases). The V end lost 1 base, the J end lost 4 bases, and 19 bases lay between the germline ends. Per the germline V gene, CDR1 is LGHNA and CDR2 is YSLEER. The CDR3 is 18 residues long. CDR3 amino acids: CASSQVWDRRKGNEKLFF. Here the CDR3 DNA reads TGCGCCAGCAGCCAAGTGTGGGACCGGAGGAAAGGTAATGAAAAACTGTTTTTT.

A remark on this clonotype: One end of the junction does not line up with germline, which may come from a read error. V and J are TRBV7-3 and TRBJ1-6, with 9 nucleotides matching TRBD1. CDR3 length: 15 amino acids. CDR1 is SGHTA and CDR2 is FQGTGA in the germline V gene. CDR3 loop: CASSRQDRGLTPHHF. The CDR3 coding sequence is TGTGCCAGCAGCCGACAGGACAGGGGCCTAACACCCCACCACTTT.

J is TRBJ2-5 and V is TRBV20-1, with a tentative D call TRBD1 (5 bases). V gave up 3 bases and J gave up 9 bases, with 14 bases separating them. The CDR3 length is 12 residues. Germline V gene sequence: CDR1 DFQATT, CDR2 SNEGSKA (reference sequence). CDR3: CSASAGNQPQYF. The CDR3 nucleotides are TGCAGTGCTAGTGCAGGGAATCAGCCCCAGTACTTC.

This sequence joins TRBV19 and TRBJ1-1, with D maybe TRBD1 (6 bases). CDR3 size: 17 residues. V gave up 7 bases and J gave up 13 bases, with 34 bases separating them. Germline V gene data show CDR1 as LNHDA and CDR2 as SQIVND (reference sequence). The CDR3 loop reads CASTPGDTGAGNTVDFF. DNA of the CDR3: TGTGCCAGTACCCCTGGGGATACGGGGGCTGGAAACACCGTAGATTTCTTT.

The rearrangement joins TRBV12-3 or TRBV12-4 to TRBJ2-3, with a possible D match to TRBD1 (5 bases). The V end was cut by 5 bases, the J end by 4 bases, with 16 bases between. CDR3 length equals 15 residues. CDR3 loop: CASSIQEIPADTQYF. CDR3 sequence (DNA): TGTGCCAGCAGTATACAGGAGATACCGGCAGATACGCAGTATTTT.

Points on this clonotype: A read error is likely, as this CDR3 ends without the conserved phenylalanine or tryptophan. The limits of the CDR3 on the DNA are not certain, so only TCRdb's listed CDR3 is given. The chain is built from TRBV12-3 or TRBV12-4 and TRBJ2-3. The CDR3 is 9 residues long, ends included. The chain's CDR3 is CASSKGQNY.

This clonotype appeared a few times. The rearrangement uses TRBV13 and TRBJ2-7; the D gene is possibly TRBD1 (5 bases). The germline V and J ends were trimmed by 0 bases and 6 bases, with 9 bases remaining between them. CDR1 is PRHDT and CDR2 is FYEKMQ in the germline V gene (reference sequence). The length of the CDR3 is 13 residues. The CDR3 sequence is CASSLGAGREQYF. In DNA form, the CDR3 reads TGTGCCAGCAGCTTAGGGGCAGGGCGCGAGCAGTACTTC.

The J gene is TRBJ1-2, the V gene TRBV19; D uncertain. From germline, CDR1 is LNHDA and CDR2 SQIVND (reference sequence). The CDR3 length is 13 residues. The V end lost 9 bases, the J end lost 5 bases, and 16 bases lay between the germline ends. CDR3: CASSVRELYGYTF. The CDR3 DNA reads TGTGCCAGCTCGGTTAGGGAGTTGTATGGCTACACCTTC. Full variable domain (outside the CDR3, taken from reference TRBV19 and TRBJ1-2): DGGITQSPKYLFRKEGQNVTLSCEQNLNHDAMYWYRQDPGQGLRLIYYSQIVNDFQKGDIAEGYSVSREKKESFPLTVTSAQKNPTAFYLCASSVRELYGYTFGSGTRLTVV.

This clonotype occurred many times. V gene TRBV6-5 combines with J gene TRBJ2-7; 9 bases match TRBD1. The CDR3 length is 14 residues. Germline lookup yields CDR1 MNHEY and CDR2 SVGAGI. V trimming: 2 bases; J trimming: 2 bases; junction bases outside the gene matches: 1. The CDR3 region has the DNA TGTGCCAGCAGTTACGGGACAGGGACCTACGAGCAGTACTTC. This gives the protein CASSYGTGTYEQYF.

The V and J genes are TRBV10-3 and TRBJ1-2; D perhaps matches TRBD1 (5 bases). The V gene's germline CDR1 is ENHRY and CDR2 SYGVKD. V lost 6 bases, J lost 0 bases, and 11 bases lay in between. This CDR3 contains 14 residues. CDR3 residues: CAIRTDRSNYGYTF. The CDR3 DNA follows: TGTGCCATCAGAACAGACAGATCTAACTATGGCTACACCTTC.

The chain carries TRBV10-3 and TRBJ1-2; D not resolved. This CDR3 spans 13 amino acids. Per the germline V gene, CDR1 is ENHRY and CDR2 is SYGVKD. V dropped 3 bases and J dropped 2 bases, with 7 bases sitting between them. The DNA for the CDR3 is TGTGCCATCAGTGATGGCAGGAACTATGGCTACACCTTC. It yields the protein CAISDGRNYGYTF.

This clonotype was seen only a few times. The rearrangement joins TRBV20-1 to TRBJ2-3, with D tentatively TRBD2 (6 bases). The germline V gene encodes CDR1 DFQATT and CDR2 SNEGSKA (reference sequence). The V end lost 4 bases, the J end lost 3 bases, and 11 bases lay between the germline ends. The CDR3 contains 13 residues. CDR3 in amino acids: CSANSEGTDTQYF. The DNA of the CDR3 is TGCAGTGCTAACTCGGAGGGTACAGATACGCAGTATTTT.